A selection of T cell receptor beta chains follows, all from one sample in a study of PD-1 blockade in classical Hodgkin lymphoma. The protocol was immunoSEQ multiplex PCR, while the TCRdb copy is restricted to in-frame clones and leaves out a portion. The sample yields more than 4,000 clones, 60% to 85% seen once. The material was CD4+ T cells from blood, obtained at baseline. These receptors all stem from a human donor with classical Hodgkin lymphoma. Each CDR3 is given with its conserved first and last residue. The order of the fields is D gene, clone size, J gene, V gene, CDR3 DNA, CDR3 protein. A D gene is named only where the DNA matches it firmly. Clone size is not always given. Where it is, it says once, few, many or a class for expanded clones.

-,-,TRBJ1-4,TRBV6-1,TGTGCCAGCAGGACCCCGGGGACTAATGAAAAACTGTTTTTT,CASRTPGTNEKLFF
-,-,TRBJ2-3,TRBV30,TGTGCCGGGGGACTCCCTTGGGGGACAGATACGCAGTATTTT,CAGGLPWGTDTQYF
TRBD1,-,TRBJ1-1,TRBV6-5,TGTGCCAGCAGTTACTCTGACAGGGTGGACACTGAAGCTTTCTTT,CASSYSDRVDTEAFF
-,once,TRBJ2-3,TRBV28,TGTGCCAGCAGCTCTCCCGGAGGCCAGGGCAGGGATACGCAGTATTTT,CASSSPGGQGRDTQYF
TRBD1,-,TRBJ1-2,TRBV28,TGTGCCAGCAGTCCGACCGGGACAGTAAATGGCTACACCTTC,CASSPTGTVNGYTF
TRBD2,-,TRBJ2-1,TRBV7-6,TGTGCCAGCAGCTTAGCGGGGGGACTAGCGGGCAACAATGAGCAGTTCTTC,CASSLAGGLAGNNEQFF
-,-,TRBJ1-2,TRBV4-2,TGTGCCAGCAGCCCGGGGGGGGAGGTTGGCGGCTACACCTTC,CASSPGGEVGGYTF
TRBD1,-,TRBJ2-5,TRBV28,TGTGCCAGCACCCCGGACAGGGGGAAGAGGGGGAGTGATGTTTCCCAGTACTTC,CASTPDRGKRGSDVSQYF
-,-,TRBJ2-1,TRBV10-3,TGTGCCATCAGTTCGGGGGTTGAGCAGTTCTTC,CAISSGVEQFF
-,-,TRBJ1-1,TRBV7-8,TGTGCCAGCAGCTTATCAGTCGGGAACACTGAAGCTTTCTTT,CASSLSVGNTEAFF